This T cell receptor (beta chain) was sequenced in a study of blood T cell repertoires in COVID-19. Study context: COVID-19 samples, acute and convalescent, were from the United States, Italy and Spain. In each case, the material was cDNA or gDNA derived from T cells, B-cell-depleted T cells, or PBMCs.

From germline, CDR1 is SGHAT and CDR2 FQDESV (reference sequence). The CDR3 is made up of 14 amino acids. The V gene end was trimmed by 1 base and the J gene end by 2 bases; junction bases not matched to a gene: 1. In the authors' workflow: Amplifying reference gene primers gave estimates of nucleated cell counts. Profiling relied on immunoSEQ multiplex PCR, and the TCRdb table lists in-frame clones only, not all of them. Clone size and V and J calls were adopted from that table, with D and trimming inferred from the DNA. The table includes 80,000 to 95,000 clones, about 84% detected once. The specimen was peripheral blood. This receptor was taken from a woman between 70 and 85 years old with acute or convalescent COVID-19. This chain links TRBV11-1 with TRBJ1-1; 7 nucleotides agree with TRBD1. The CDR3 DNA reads TGTGCCAGCAGCTTAGACAGGGGAAACACTGAAGCTTTCTTT. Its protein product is CASSLDRGNTEAFF.